This T cell receptor beta chain was recorded in a study of blood T cell repertoires in COVID-19. About the research overall: Acute and convalescent COVID-19 samples came from the United States, Italy and Spain. From T cells, B-cell-depleted T cells, or PBMCs came the material, which was cDNA or gDNA.

Per the original data handling: Estimated nucleated cell counts came from reference gene primer amplification. Clones were sequenced by immunoSEQ multiplex PCR, and TCRdb holds only the in-frame ones, with some missing. D and trimming were read from the DNA, whereas the V and J calls and clone size are those reported in that table. The data show roughly 200,000 clones, around 84% seen once. The CDR3 is 17 residues long. Germline assignment: CDR1 SGHRS and CDR2 YFSETQ. After removal of 4 bases from V and 1 base from J, the junction contained 10 bases not matched to a gene. The V call is TRBV5-1, the J call TRBJ2-7; 11 positions agree with TRBD2. The material sequenced was peripheral blood. The receptor comes from a woman aged 80 or older with acute or convalescent COVID-19. CDR3 bases: TGCGCCAGCAGCGTGGGACTAGCGGAATGGGCATCCTACGAGCAGTACTTC. Protein product: CASSVGLAEWASYEQYF.